The present TCR beta chain was sequenced within a study of blood T cell repertoires in COVID-19. Looking at the study overall: Researchers got acute and convalescent COVID-19 samples from the United States, Italy and Spain. PBMCs, B-cell-depleted T cells, or T cells provided the cDNA or gDNA that made up the material.

As processed by the authors: Cell counts per sample came from amplifying reference gene primers. Clones were sequenced by immunoSEQ multiplex PCR, and TCRdb holds only the in-frame ones, with some missing. That table gives V, J and clone size, and the DNA gave D and trimming. Of 140,000 to 150,000 clones in the sample, approximately 87% are singletons; the top ten hold roughly 37%. The junction had 3 bases not matched to a gene; V was cut back by 3 bases and J by 2 bases. CDR1 and CDR2 (germline): KGHSH, LQKENI. This CDR3 has 16 amino acids. The TCR originated in a man aged 45 to 65 who had recovered from COVID-19. The V and J genes are TRBV18 and TRBJ2-3; 12 bases align to TRBD2. Sequenced material: peripheral blood. CDR3 in DNA: TGTGCCAGCTCACCTGGACTAGCGGGGACCACAGATACGCAGTATTTT. Its translation: CASSPGLAGTTDTQYF.